This T cell receptor beta chain was sequenced during a study of T cells in Graves' hyperthyroidism and ophthalmopathy. Patients were excluded for uncontrolled infection, other autoimmune disease, pregnancy or lactation. Fresh peripheral blood, roughly 9.8 ml of it, supplied the PBMCs. Germline-derived CDR1 and CDR2 are GTSNPN and SVGIG (reference sequence). Trimming shortened V by 0 bases and J by 0 bases, and 6 bases separated the two germline ends. This CDR3 is built from 14 residues. Study results and caveats: Within blood appeared most thyroid clonotypes that had expanded above 0.001. Model predictions of ophthalmopathy came a median approximately seven months before onset.

This clonotype was counted many times. No antigen is known for it. What was amplified from RNA transcripts were TCR beta CDR3 regions. When the TCR CDR3 underwent first-round RT-PCR, the HTBI primer set was used. TCRdb re-called the multiplex PCR reads through MiXCR, storing one row per CDR3 protein. This table holds 400,000 or so distinct CDR3 sequences, roughly 15% found once. The TCR sequence derives from a woman in her sixties or seventies with Graves' ophthalmopathy. Sequenced input: blood. The genes are TRBV30 and TRBJ2-1; D is uncertain. The CDR3 here is CAWSVGSSYNEQFF. The DNA for the CDR3 is TGTGCCTGGAGTGTAGGAAGCTCCTACAATGAGCAGTTCTTC.